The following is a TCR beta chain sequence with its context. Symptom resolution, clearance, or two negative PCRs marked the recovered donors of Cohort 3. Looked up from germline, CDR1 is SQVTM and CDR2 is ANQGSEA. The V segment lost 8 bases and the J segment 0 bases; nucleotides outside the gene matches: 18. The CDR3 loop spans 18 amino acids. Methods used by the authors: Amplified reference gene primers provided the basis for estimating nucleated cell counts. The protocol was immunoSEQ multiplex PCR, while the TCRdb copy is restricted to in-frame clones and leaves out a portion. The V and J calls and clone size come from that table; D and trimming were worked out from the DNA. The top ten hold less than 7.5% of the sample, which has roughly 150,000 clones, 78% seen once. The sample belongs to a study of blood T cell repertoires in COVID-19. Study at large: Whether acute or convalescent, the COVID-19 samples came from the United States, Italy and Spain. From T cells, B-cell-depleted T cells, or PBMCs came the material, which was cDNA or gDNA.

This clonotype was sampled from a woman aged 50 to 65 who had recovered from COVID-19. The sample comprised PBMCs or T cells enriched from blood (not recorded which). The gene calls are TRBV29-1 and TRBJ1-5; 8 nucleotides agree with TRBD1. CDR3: CSLWADRDGGYSNQPQHF. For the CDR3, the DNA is TGCAGCCTCTGGGCGGACAGGGACGGAGGCTATAGCAATCAGCCCCAGCATTTT.